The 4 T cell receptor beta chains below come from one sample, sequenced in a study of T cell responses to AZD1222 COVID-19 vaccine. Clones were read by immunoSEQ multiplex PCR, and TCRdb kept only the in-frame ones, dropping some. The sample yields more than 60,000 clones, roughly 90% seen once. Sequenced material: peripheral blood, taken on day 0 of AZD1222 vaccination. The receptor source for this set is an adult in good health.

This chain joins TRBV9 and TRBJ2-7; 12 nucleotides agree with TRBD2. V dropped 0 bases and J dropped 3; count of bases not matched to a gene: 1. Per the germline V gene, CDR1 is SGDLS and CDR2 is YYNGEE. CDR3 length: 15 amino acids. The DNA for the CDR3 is TGTGCCAGCAGCGTAGGACTAGCGGGAGACTACGAGCAGTACTTC. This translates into CASSVGLAGDYEQYF.

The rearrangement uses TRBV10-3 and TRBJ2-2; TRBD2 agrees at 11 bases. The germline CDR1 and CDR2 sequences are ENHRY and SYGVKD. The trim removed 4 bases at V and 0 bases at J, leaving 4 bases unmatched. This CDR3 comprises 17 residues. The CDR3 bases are TGTGCCATCAGTGGACTAGCGGGGAACACGAACACCGGGGAGCTGTTTTTT. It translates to CAISGLAGNTNTGELFF.

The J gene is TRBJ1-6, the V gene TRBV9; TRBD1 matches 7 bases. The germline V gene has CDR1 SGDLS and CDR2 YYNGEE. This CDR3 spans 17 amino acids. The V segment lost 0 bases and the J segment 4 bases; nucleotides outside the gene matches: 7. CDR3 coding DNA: TGTGCCAGCAGCGTAGGGGGCCCGGGACAGTATAATTCACCCCTCCACTTT. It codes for CASSVGGPGQYNSPLHF.

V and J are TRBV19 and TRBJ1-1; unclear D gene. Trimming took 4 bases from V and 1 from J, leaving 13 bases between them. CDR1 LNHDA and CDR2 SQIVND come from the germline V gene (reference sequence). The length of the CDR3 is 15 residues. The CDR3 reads CASSTAWGKNTEAFF. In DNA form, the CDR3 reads TGTGCCAGTAGTACCGCCTGGGGTAAGAACACTGAAGCTTTCTTT.